These 31 T cell receptor beta chains share one sample of origin, sequenced in a study of blood T cell repertoires in COVID-19 (dated by TCRdb to about 2020). Receptor libraries were prepared by the immunoSEQ multiplex PCR assay. Held by TCRdb, this immuneACCESS table contains in-frame sequences only and omits some clones. Under half of the omission traces to an unresolved V gene where checked; the cause of the rest is unknown. This sample lists fewer than 200,000 clones; 90% were detected once. The ten top clones hold 0.5% to 0.6% of the sample. Sample: peripheral blood. The receptors stem from a middle-aged man with acute or convalescent COVID-19.

This clone showed up just once. The chain has TRBV9 and TRBJ2-3; TRBD2 matches at 9 bases. CDR3 length: 23 amino acids. Germline V lookup: CDR1 SGDLS, CDR2 YYNGEE. V lost 0 bases, J lost 4 bases, and 27 bases stayed unmatched. The CDR3 sequence is CASSVGSRVGGYSWTSESDTQYF. As DNA, the CDR3 is TGTGCCAGCAGCGTAGGGTCTCGCGTGGGGGGGTACTCCTGGACTAGCGAGTCAGATACGCAGTATTTT.

This sequence joins TRBV5-1 and TRBJ1-3; D gene unclear. Trimming stripped 0 bases from V and 0 bases from J, with 13 bases between. Germline CDR1 is SGHRS and CDR2 is YFSETQ. The CDR3 spans 17 residues. Here the CDR3 reads CASSLGGSQSSGNTIYF. The CDR3 coding sequence is TGCGCCAGCAGCTTGGGCGGATCTCAGAGCTCTGGAAACACCATATATTTT. The variable domain in full, completed from reference TRBV5-1 and TRBJ1-3, reads KAGVTQTPRYLIKTRGQQVTLSCSPISGHRSVSWYQQTPGQGLQFLFEYFSETQRNKGNFPGRFSGRQFSNSRSEMNVSTLELGDSALYLCASSLGGSQSSGNTIYFGEGSWLTVV.

The chain couples TRBV28 to TRBJ2-2; possibly TRBD1 for D (6 bases). V was pared by 7 bases and J by 1 base, with 16 bases between. The CDR3 is made up of 16 amino acids. Germline-derived CDR1 and CDR2 are MDHEN and SYDVKM. CDR3 nucleotide sequence: TGTGCCAGCACCCATGCCGGGACACTGAACACCGGGGAGCTGTTTTTT. Protein product: CASTHAGTLNTGELFF.

V usage is TRBV7-2 and J usage is TRBJ2-5; D unresolved. This CDR3 has 14 amino acids. The germline V gene has CDR1 SGHTA and CDR2 FQGNSA. V lost 4 bases, J lost 2 bases, and 11 bases lay in between. The CDR3: CASSYNLQQETQYF. The CDR3 nucleotides are TGTGCCAGCAGCTATAACTTACAGCAAGAGACCCAGTACTTC.

This rearrangement joins TRBV6-5 to TRBJ1-6; the D is unclear. Germline CDR1 is MNHEY and CDR2 is SVGAGI. The CDR3 runs to 13 residues. Trimming cost V 6 bases and J 14 bases, with 17 bases left between them. CDR3 sequence reads: CASRPSSGKSLHF. CDR3 nucleotides: TGTGCCAGCAGACCTAGCTCGGGAAAGTCCCTCCACTTT.

This chain uses TRBV10-2 with TRBJ1-5; 9 bases align to TRBD1. CDR1 is WSHSY, CDR2 SAAADI, per germline. The J segment lost 6 bases and the V segment lost 6 bases, leaving 6 bases of the junction unmatched. This CDR3 region has 14 residues. This CDR3 reads CASSAQGAGQPQHF. CDR3 sequence (DNA): TGCGCCAGCAGCGCACAGGGGGCTGGTCAGCCCCAGCATTTT.

The chain is built from TRBV30 and TRBJ2-3; 10 positions match TRBD2. The CDR3 contains 16 residues. The germline V gene has CDR1 GTSNPN and CDR2 SVGIG (reference sequence). After removal of 1 base from V and 2 bases from J, the junction contained 6 bases not matched to a gene. The CDR3: CAWSGEAGGITDTQYF. The CDR3 nucleotides read TGTGCCTGGAGTGGGGAAGCGGGGGGGATCACAGATACGCAGTATTTT. Looking up the rest from reference TRBV30 and TRBJ2-3 gives the full variable domain: SQTIHQWPATLVQPVGSPLSLECTVEGTSNPNLYWYRQAAGRGLQLLFYSVGIGQISSEVPQNLSASRPQDRQFILSSKKLLLSDSGFYLCAWSGEAGGITDTQYFGPGTRLTVL.

The gene calls are TRBV5-1 and TRBJ1-6, with TRBD1 matching 7 bases. Germline trimming cut 3 bases from V and 13 bases from J; bases unmatched to any gene: 7. The germline V gene has CDR1 SGHRS and CDR2 YFSETQ. The CDR3 runs to 13 residues. Here the CDR3 DNA reads TGCGCCAGCAGCTGGTCAGGGGGGCCTCCCCTCCACTTT. This sequence encodes CASSWSGGPPLHF.

This rearrangement joins TRBV11-3 to TRBJ1-5; maybe TRBD1 (5 bases). Germline assignment: CDR1 SGHNT and CDR2 YENEEA. The V and J ends lost 7 bases and 5 bases respectively, with 15 bases between them. CDR3 length equals 14 residues. The DNA for the CDR3 is TGTGCCAGCACTCCCGACAGATTCCATCAGCCCCAGCATTTT. It is translated as CASTPDRFHQPQHF. The variable domain in full, completed from reference TRBV11-3 and TRBJ1-5, reads EAGVVQSPRYKIIEKKQPVAFWCNPISGHNTLYWYLQNLGQGPELLIRYENEEAVDDSQLPKDRFSAERLKGVDSTLKIQPAELGDSAVYLCASTPDRFHQPQHFGDGTRLSIL.

About this clone: In the same sample, other DNA sequences code for this CDR3. The chain has TRBV6-5 and TRBJ1-5; 8 bases are a match to TRBD1. The trim removed 6 bases at V and 2 bases at J, leaving 3 bases unmatched. The CDR3 loop spans 14 amino acids. Germline lookup yields CDR1 MNHEY and CDR2 SVGAGI. CDR3 sequence reads: CASRGQGGNQPQHF. The CDR3 DNA follows: TGTGCCAGCAGAGGACAGGGAGGCAATCAGCCCCAGCATTTT.

CDR3 protein: CASSLRWGQGISGTLYNEQFF. The DNA of the CDR3 is TGTGCCAGCAGCTTACGATGGGGACAGGGGATAAGCGGGACACTGTACAATGAGCAGTTCTTC. The J gene is TRBJ2-1, the V gene TRBV7-3, with 10 bases aligning to TRBD1. The V gene's germline CDR1 is SGHTA and CDR2 FQGTGA. V was pared by 2 bases and J by 4 bases, with 20 bases of the junction left unmatched. The CDR3 is 21 amino acids.

The V gene is TRBV10-3, the J gene TRBJ2-5; no definite D call. Germline-derived CDR1 and CDR2 are ENHRY and SYGVKD. V was trimmed by 4 bases and J by 2 bases, leaving 5 bases between them. This CDR3 is built from 12 residues. The CDR3 here is CAISGGQETQYF. Here the CDR3 DNA reads TGTGCCATCAGTGGCGGTCAAGAGACCCAGTACTTC.

The chain uses TRBV28 and TRBJ2-1, with D perhaps TRBD2 (5 bases). CDR3 length: 15 residues. The germline gives CDR1 MDHEN, CDR2 SYDVKM. V was pared by 6 bases and J by 6 bases, with 18 bases between. The CDR3 region is CASSNGKSGGNEQFF. The CDR3 nucleotides are TGTGCCAGCAGCAATGGGAAATCTGGAGGCAATGAGCAGTTCTTC.

DNA of the CDR3: TGTGCCAGCAGTTACTCACAGGGGTCCAATTCACCCCTCCACTTT. It is translated as CASSYSQGSNSPLHF. V usage is TRBV6-5 and J usage is TRBJ1-6, with TRBD1 matching 7 bases. This CDR3 is built from 15 residues. V lost 0 bases to trimming and J lost 7 bases; unmatched junction nucleotides: 3. Germline V lookup: CDR1 MNHEY, CDR2 SVGAGI.

The chain uses TRBV5-6 and TRBJ1-2, with D uncertain. The germline V gene has CDR1 SGHDT and CDR2 YYEEEE. V gave up 4 bases and J gave up 6 bases, with 16 bases separating them. The CDR3 spans 14 residues. CDR3 DNA: TGTGCCAGCAGCGTCGCGGGTTGGATGGATGGCTACACCTTC. It yields the protein CASSVAGWMDGYTF.

CDR3 in DNA: TGTGCCAGCACCCGGGACAGCTATGGCTACACCTTC. Encoded protein: CASTRDSYGYTF. The chain joins TRBV6-6 to TRBJ1-2, with 7 bases fitting TRBD1. After removal of 7 bases from V and 4 bases from J, the junction contained 3 bases not matched to a gene. CDR3 length equals 12 residues. Germline lookup yields CDR1 MNHNY and CDR2 SVGAGI (reference sequence).

This clone was counted between two and nine times. The chain links TRBV27 to TRBJ1-4, with a tentative D call TRBD1 (6 bases). The CDR3 consists of 12 residues. The germline V and J ends were trimmed by 8 bases and 12 bases, with 16 bases remaining between them. Germline V gives CDR1 MNHEY, CDR2 SMNVEV (reference sequence). CDR3 bases: TGTGCCAGCGGGCCCCCGGGGGGGCAACTGTTTTTT. This codes for CASGPPGGQLFF.

The chain links TRBV27 to TRBJ1-4; 11 bases agree with TRBD1. The CDR3 is 18 amino acids. Unmatched junction bases numbered 16, after V lost 5 bases and J lost 8 bases. The germline V gene encodes CDR1 MNHEY and CDR2 SMNVEV (reference sequence). The DNA for the CDR3 is TGTGCCAGCAGTCCCGAGTGGGGGACAGGGGGGGAAAAAGAAAAACTGTTTTTT. It encodes CASSPEWGTGGEKEKLFF. The full variable domain, with the rest looked up from reference TRBV27 and TRBJ1-4, is EAQVTQNPRYLITVTGKKLTVTCSQNMNHEYMSWYRQDPGLGLRQIYYSMNVEVTDKGDVPEGYKVSRKEKRNFPLILESPSPNQTSLYFCASSPEWGTGGEKEKLFFGSGTQLSVL.

The chain couples TRBV7-8 to TRBJ1-6; D call uncertain. Germline loops: CDR1 SGHVS, CDR2 FQNEAQ. The CDR3 runs 17 residues. V lost 5 bases and J 10 bases, leaving 24 bases between the germline ends. CDR3 amino acids: CASSLQSGGSAVSPLHF. CDR3 nucleotides: TGTGCCAGCAGCCTCCAGTCTGGCGGGAGCGCAGTCTCACCCCTCCACTTT.

The chain couples TRBV3-1 (or the pseudogene TRBV3-2) to TRBJ2-7, with 10 nucleotides matching TRBD2. The V and J ends lost 6 bases and 3 bases, in that order; junction bases with no gene match: 5. Looked up from germline, CDR1 is LGHDT and CDR2 is YNNKEL (reference sequence). The length of the CDR3 is 14 residues. The CDR3 nucleotides are TGTGCCAGCAGGCGGACTAGCGGAGACTACGAGCAGTACTTC. This codes for CASRRTSGDYEQYF.

The chain employs TRBV18 and TRBJ2-5, with TRBD1 matching over 7 bases. Trimming cost V 1 base and J 1 base; bases outside gene matches: 3. The V gene's germline CDR1 is KGHSH and CDR2 LQKENI. The CDR3 covers 15 residues. The CDR3 region has the DNA TGTGCCAGCTCACCACAGAAGGGGGCCCAAGAGACCCAGTACTTC. This sequence encodes CASSPQKGAQETQYF.

The chain has TRBV5-1 and TRBJ2-7, with 7 bases identical to TRBD1. The CDR3 runs 14 residues. The V and J ends lost 4 bases and 2 bases, in that order; junction bases with no gene match: 6. Germline V gene data show CDR1 as SGHRS and CDR2 as YFSETQ. The CDR3 here is CASSIRQGPYEQYF. As DNA, the CDR3 is TGCGCCAGCAGCATTAGACAGGGTCCCTACGAGCAGTACTTC. Complete variable domain (other parts from reference TRBV5-1 and TRBJ2-7): KAGVTQTPRYLIKTRGQQVTLSCSPISGHRSVSWYQQTPGQGLQFLFEYFSETQRNKGNFPGRFSGRQFSNSRSEMNVSTLELGDSALYLCASSIRQGPYEQYFGPGTRLTVT.

The chain couples TRBV6-5 to TRBJ2-2; D is possibly TRBD2 (6 bases). V lost 0 bases to trimming and J lost 6 bases, with 11 bases between them. The CDR3 loop spans 15 amino acids. Germline CDR1 MNHEY, CDR2 SVGAGI. DNA of the CDR3: TGTGCCAGCAGTTACTCGACGGGGGTTCCCGGGGAGCTGTTTTTT. Translation: CASSYSTGVPGELFF.

The chain carries TRBV4-2 and TRBJ1-2, with D possibly matching TRBD1 (6 bases). V dropped 0 bases and J dropped 7 bases, with 15 bases sitting between them. Germline V CDR1 and CDR2: LGHNA, YNFKEQ. The CDR3 totals 15 residues. This chain's CDR3 is CASSQDGGHWSGYTF. The CDR3 DNA is TGTGCCAGCAGCCAAGACGGGGGGCATTGGAGTGGCTACACCTTC.

This chain uses TRBV30 with TRBJ1-5; weak D call: TRBD1 (5 bases). Germline lookup yields CDR1 GTSNPN and CDR2 SVGIG (reference sequence). V lost 3 bases and J lost 0, with 12 bases in between. The CDR3 has 15 amino acids. CDR3 residues: CAWRLPRDSNQPQHF. The CDR3 nucleotides are TGTGCCTGGAGACTTCCCAGGGATAGCAATCAGCCCCAGCATTTT.

The chain carries TRBV4-3 and TRBJ1-2; D gene ambiguous. V lost 1 base, J lost 2 bases, and 5 bases lay in between. The CDR3 length is 13 residues. CDR1 LGHNA and CDR2 YSLEER come from the germline V gene. DNA of the CDR3: TGCGCCAGCAGCCAAGCCCTAAACTATGGCTACACCTTC. It specifies CASSQALNYGYTF.

CDR3 sequence reads: CATSDRTTVGTEAFF. DNA of the CDR3: TGTGCCACCAGTGATCGTACAACCGTTGGCACTGAAGCTTTCTTT. This rearrangement joins TRBV24-1 to TRBJ1-1; D unclear. V was clipped by 3 bases and J by 4 bases, with 14 bases between them. Germline V gene lookup returns CDR1 KGHDR and CDR2 SFDVKD. CDR3 length equals 15 residues.

V usage is TRBV25-1 and J usage is TRBJ2-2, with 8 bases lining up with TRBD1. The ends lost 7 bases at V and 0 bases at J; junction bases unmatched: 1. The germline gives CDR1 MGHDK, CDR2 SYGVNS. This CDR3 region has 14 residues. CDR3 sequence: CASTDRANTGELFF. For the CDR3, the DNA is TGTGCCAGCACGGACAGGGCGAACACCGGGGAGCTGTTTTTT.

The V and J genes are TRBV7-8 and TRBJ1-1; TRBD1 might be the D (5 bases). From germline, CDR1 is SGHVS and CDR2 FQNEAQ. V was pared by 0 bases and J by 6 bases, with 11 bases between. The CDR3 length is 14 residues. In nucleotides, the CDR3 is TGTGCCAGCAGCTTAGCGATCGGGGGTTCTGAAGCTTTCTTT. Protein product: CASSLAIGGSEAFF.

V and J are TRBV4-3 and TRBJ2-2, with D maybe TRBD2 (5 bases). The germline V and J ends were trimmed by 0 bases and 0 bases, with 17 bases remaining between them. The CDR3 runs 19 residues. CDR1 and CDR2 (germline): LGHNA, YSLEER. CDR3: CASSQDGILKRTNTGELFF. For the CDR3, the DNA is TGCGCCAGCAGCCAAGATGGGATTCTTAAGCGGACGAACACCGGGGAGCTGTTTTTT.

The V call is TRBV18, the J call TRBJ1-1; D gene ambiguous. The V gene lost 4 bases and the J gene lost 4 bases, with 19 bases spanning the gap. The CDR3 sequence is 16 residues long. From germline, CDR1 is KGHSH and CDR2 LQKENI. CDR3 nucleotides: TGTGCCAGCTCACTCAGTAGTGGAGGGTTGAGCACTGAAGCTTTCTTT. Amino acid sequence: CASSLSSGGLSTEAFF.